A selection of T cell receptor beta chains follows, all from one sample in a study of cytomegalovirus exposure and HLA in healthy donors. Assay: immunoSEQ multiplex PCR; the TCRdb copy retains only in-frame clones and omits some. Recorded for this sample: 150,000 to 200,000 clones. Sequencing was done on a sample of PBMCs. The receptors originated from a man aged 30-40 years in good health and CMV-seronegative. The CDR3 runs from the conserved cysteine through the conserved F or W. Each record gives: V gene, J gene, CDR3 protein.

TRBV28	TRBJ1-2	CASSFPGQFNYGYTF
TRBV11-3	TRBJ2-2	CASSYPRGGPNTGELFF
TRBV6-5	TRBJ2-1	CASSWTGAAGGNEQFF
TRBV19	TRBJ1-1	CASSGSGGRYTEAFF
TRBV7-9	TRBJ2-1	CASSSPVTSLANEQFF
TRBV10-3	TRBJ2-5	CAIRTGGGETQYF
TRBV15	TRBJ1-4	CATSRDRATNEKLFF
TRBV27	TRBJ1-3	CATQGGSGNTIYF
TRBV4-3	TRBJ2-3	CASSQEGGDSTGTDTQYF
TRBV30	TRBJ2-3	CAWSGRRADTQYF
TRBV19	TRBJ1-5	CASSPKGAYSNQPQHF
TRBV11-3	TRBJ1-1	CASSVQDLTEAFF
TRBV27	TRBJ2-7	CASSFTPRGRGHEQYF
TRBV18	TRBJ2-1	CASSPVRELVDEQFF
TRBV6-6	TRBJ1-1	CASNKQGTEAFF
TRBV4-2	TRBJ2-3	CASSQDGTSGSSAYERTTDTQYF
TRBV18	TRBJ1-2	CASSPAEQRSYGYTF
TRBV5-1	TRBJ1-4	CASSPGGGEKLFF
TRBV27	TRBJ1-1	CASSSHTGTEAFF
TRBV14	TRBJ1-2	CASSQRQGSNYGYTF
TRBV23-1	TRBJ1-1	CASSQSEGEPEAFF
TRBV6-4	TRBJ2-1	CASSEGGQGTYNEQFF
TRBV28	TRBJ2-2	CASSLGGRSNTGELFF
TRBV7-2	TRBJ1-2	CASSSGYYGYTF
TRBV5-1	TRBJ2-7	CASSFLTSGGYEQYF
TRBV10-3	TRBJ2-6	CAISDMSSGANVLTF
TRBV9	TRBJ2-3	CASSVKAGGRTDTQYF
TRBV4-2	TRBJ2-3	CASSQASASGATDTQYF
TRBV5-1	TRBJ1-2	CASSLGTSLNYGYTF
TRBV6-5	TRBJ2-4	CASSHGTTAKNIQYF
TRBV25-1	TRBJ2-7	CASSGPGPGGQYF
TRBV7-9	TRBJ1-3	CASSLIQSSGNTIYF
TRBV6-1	TRBJ2-5	CAHSGDQETQYF
TRBV7-9	TRBJ1-3	CASSRQGRSGNTIYF
TRBV15	TRBJ2-7	CATSIGQGEQYF
TRBV5-4	TRBJ1-2	CASSLDGTGGGYGYTF
TRBV6-5	TRBJ1-1	CASSYSTRDTEAFF
TRBV11-3	TRBJ1-2	CASSTTGRYGYTF
TRBV27	TRBJ1-4	CASSPPGRREKLFF
TRBV6-6	TRBJ2-2	CATDRGGNPGELFF
TRBV6-5	TRBJ1-4	CASSYSTWEKLFF
TRBV29-1	TRBJ1-5	CSVGGLNQPQHF
TRBV25-1	TRBJ2-7	CATQGAGTSYEQYF
TRBV6-1	TRBJ2-7	CASRSSGRAYEQYF